The 2 T cell receptor beta chains below were found in one sample sequenced in a study of T cell responses to AZD1222 COVID-19 vaccine. Data came from immunoSEQ multiplex PCR; TCRdb stores just in-frame clones and leaves some out. The sample lists more than 90,000 clones, just over 85% occurring once. This material consisted of peripheral blood, taken 28 days after the second AZD1222 dose. The receptor set was obtained from an adult who received the AZD1222 COVID-19 vaccine.

The chain links TRBV9 to TRBJ2-1; D is undetermined. The germline V gene encodes CDR1 SGDLS and CDR2 YYNGEE. The CDR3 contains 13 residues. Trimming took off 4 bases at V and 7 bases at J, with 12 bases between the two ends. The DNA of the CDR3 is TGTGCCAGCAGCCCCCAGGCTTGGAATGAGCAGTTCTTC. Translation gives CASSPQAWNEQFF.

The V call is TRBV5-1, the J call TRBJ1-6; D is unclear. Per germline, CDR1 SGHRS and CDR2 YFSETQ. There are 16 residues in the CDR3. V gave up 0 bases and J gave up 0 bases, with 7 bases separating them. In DNA form, the CDR3 reads TGCGCCAGCAGCTTGGGGGGTAGCTCCTATAATTCACCCCTCCACTTT. It encodes CASSLGGSSYNSPLHF.